One and the same sample provided the 13 T cell receptor beta chains below, sequenced in a study of cytomegalovirus exposure and HLA in healthy donors. PCR primers comprised 60 Vbeta and 13 Jbeta primers. Clones were sequenced by immunoSEQ multiplex PCR, and TCRdb holds only the in-frame ones, with some missing. The table lists about 120,000 clones, 60% to 85% of them singletons. Sequencing used PBMCs. These receptors were taken from a female donor in good health and CMV-seronegative.

This clone was counted between two and nine times. The gene calls are TRBV6-5 and TRBJ1-1, with D perhaps TRBD1 (5 bases). CDR1 is MNHEY and CDR2 is SVGAGI in the germline V gene. This CDR3 contains 15 residues. Trimming stripped 6 bases from V and 1 base from J, with 15 bases between. CDR3 DNA: TGTGCCAGCAGCAATACTGTTGGGGCGAACACTGAAGCTTTCTTT. It yields the protein CASSNTVGANTEAFF.

This chain connects TRBV5-4 to TRBJ1-2; weak D call: TRBD1 (6 bases). This CDR3 has 14 amino acids. Germline V gene data show CDR1 as SGHNT and CDR2 as YYREEE (reference sequence). V lost 4 bases to trimming and J lost 6 bases, with 16 bases between them. The CDR3 here is CASSRPETGNGYTF. Written as DNA, the CDR3 is TGTGCCAGCAGCCGCCCTGAGACAGGCAATGGCTACACCTTC.

V usage is TRBV5-6 and J usage is TRBJ2-3; TRBD1 matches at 9 bases. CDR3 size: 17 residues. Trimming removed 4 bases from V and 3 bases from J; junction bases left unmatched: 12. Germline CDR1 is SGHDT and CDR2 is YYEEEE. CDR3 region: CASSTRPGTGSTDTQYF. CDR3 DNA: TGTGCCAGCAGCACCCGCCCGGGGACAGGGTCAACAGATACGCAGTATTTT.

The V gene is TRBV5-1, the J gene TRBJ1-2, with D possibly being TRBD1 (5 bases). Trimming stripped 0 bases from V and 2 bases from J, with 11 bases between. CDR1 SGHRS and CDR2 YFSETQ come from the germline V gene. This CDR3 is built from 15 residues. CDR3 bases: TGCGCCAGCAGCTTGGAAACAGGAGAAAACTATGGCTACACCTTC. Amino acid sequence: CASSLETGENYGYTF.

The chain has TRBV9 and TRBJ2-7; a weak D match, TRBD1 (6 bases). The V and J ends lost 3 bases and 0 bases respectively, with 10 bases between them. The CDR3 has 14 residues. The germline V gene encodes CDR1 SGDLS and CDR2 YYNGEE. The DNA of the CDR3 is TGTGCCAGCAGCGGAGGACAGAACTCCTACGAGCAGTACTTC. Its translation: CASSGGQNSYEQYF.

The chain employs TRBV10-3 and TRBJ1-2; D unclear. This CDR3 has 11 residues. Germline lookup yields CDR1 ENHRY and CDR2 SYGVKD. Trimming pared 3 bases from V and 6 bases from J, leaving 5 bases between. Here the CDR3 DNA reads TGTGCCATCAGTGACAGAAATGGCTACACCTTC. Its protein is CAISDRNGYTF.

This rearrangement joins TRBV10-3 to TRBJ2-3, with 12 positions matching TRBD2. V lost 0 bases to trimming and J lost 2 bases; unmatched junction nucleotides: 9. The CDR3 sequence is 19 residues long. Germline CDR1 and CDR2: ENHRY and SYGVKD. The CDR3 region is CAISESSLAGGAHTDTQYF. CDR3 DNA sequence: TGTGCCATCAGTGAGTCGAGTCTAGCGGGGGGGGCCCACACAGATACGCAGTATTTT.

The gene calls are TRBV14 and TRBJ1-1, with TRBD1 identical over 9 bases. CDR1 and CDR2 (germline): SGHDN, FVKESK. This CDR3 has 16 amino acids. J lost 5 bases, V lost 4 bases, and 11 bases had no gene match. As DNA, the CDR3 is TGTGCCAGCAGCCGCATCGGGGGACAGGGCATAACTGAAGCTTTCTTT. Its protein product is CASSRIGGQGITEAFF.

The rearrangement links TRBV7-9 to TRBJ1-1; 7 nucleotides line up with TRBD1. Germline V CDR1 and CDR2: SEHNR, FQNEAQ (reference sequence). The CDR3 runs 12 residues. V gave up 5 bases and J gave up 12 bases; unmatched junction bases: 9. The CDR3 sequence: CASSNDPGGTFF. The CDR3 nucleotides are TGTGCCAGCAGCAACGACCCAGGGGGAACTTTCTTT.

The chain recombines TRBV2 with TRBJ2-5, with 15 bases fitting TRBD2. V dropped 1 base and J dropped 6; count of bases not matched to a gene: 6. Germline V gives CDR1 SNHLY, CDR2 FYNNEI. The CDR3 runs to 17 residues. The chain's CDR3 is CASSEGTSGGAGKTQYF. The CDR3 region has the DNA TGTGCCAGCAGTGAAGGGACTAGCGGGGGGGCCGGAAAGACCCAGTACTTC.

Here the CDR3 DNA reads TGCGCCAGCAGCCAAGCACCGGGACAGGGATACACCGGGGAGCTGTTTTTT. Amino acids: CASSQAPGQGYTGELFF. The chain has TRBV4-3 and TRBJ2-2; 9 bases match TRBD1. Germline V CDR1 and CDR2: LGHNA, YSLEER. V was clipped by 1 base and J by 3 bases; unmatched bases: 6. The CDR3 has 17 amino acids.

The chain links TRBV6-5 to TRBJ1-2, with 7 bases that match TRBD1. Trimming removed 5 bases from V and 8 bases from J; junction bases left unmatched: 8. Germline CDR1 MNHEY, CDR2 SVGAGI. This CDR3 spans 13 amino acids. This CDR3 is CASSRSDRHGYTF. CDR3 sequence (DNA): TGTGCCAGCAGTCGATCGGACAGGCACGGCTACACCTTC.

The rearrangement joins TRBV6-6 to TRBJ1-1; D is unresolved. V was pared by 6 bases and J by 0 bases, with 11 bases between. This CDR3 region has 14 residues. CDR1 and CDR2 (germline): MNHNY, SVGAGI (reference sequence). As DNA, the CDR3 is TGTGCCAGCAGGCTCGAGGGTATGAACACTGAAGCTTTCTTT. Its protein product is CASRLEGMNTEAFF.